A selection of T cell receptor beta chains follows, all from one sample in a study of shared T cell receptors in the human thymus. Libraries were prepared by immunoSEQ multiplex PCR; TCRdb keeps only in-frame clonotypes and omits some of them. The table records some 720,000 clones, over 75% of them present only once. These data were likewise used in another study, on human thymus T cells.

Sequencing was done on a sample of thymocytes. The receptors shown here come from a boy under three years old with a congenital heart defect. The CDR3 runs from the conserved cysteine through the conserved F or W. The D gene is left open where the match is weak. Clone size appears in some rows only: once, few, many, or a class for an expanded clone.

clone_size,d_call,v_call,j_call,cdr3_aa,cdr3_nt
.,.,TRBV5-6,TRBJ1-2,CASSLAVHAGYTF,TGTGCCAGCAGCTTGGCGGTGCACGCCGGCTACACCTTC
.,TRBD2,TRBV27,TRBJ2-2,CASSPTLAGGPTPGELFF,TGTGCCAGCAGTCCGACACTAGCGGGAGGGCCCACCCCCGGGGAGCTGTTTTTT
.,.,TRBV11-2,TRBJ2-6,CASILSWEFPSGANVLTF,TGTGCCAGCATCCTCAGTTGGGAGTTTCCCTCTGGGGCCAACGTCCTGACTTTC
.,TRBD1,TRBV28,TRBJ1-5,CASSLGRGPESNQPQHF,TGTGCCAGCAGTTTGGGCAGGGGGCCTGAGAGCAATCAGCCCCAGCATTTT
.,TRBD1,TRBV28,TRBJ1-4,CASSRQKTGGRANEKLFF,TGTGCCAGCAGTCGCCAAAAGACAGGGGGCAGGGCTAATGAAAAACTGTTTTTT
few,TRBD1,TRBV19,TRBJ1-5,CASRRDRENQPQHF,TGTGCCAGTAGAAGGGACAGGGAAAATCAGCCCCAGCATTTT
.,.,TRBV27,TRBJ2-1,CASRRVGGPHNEQFF,TGTGCCAGCAGGAGGGTGGGCGGGCCCCACAATGAGCAGTTCTTC
.,.,TRBV2,TRBJ2-6,CASTPDRACGANVLTF,TGTGCCAGCACCCCGGACAGAGCTTGTGGGGCCAACGTCCTGACTTTC
.,TRBD1,TRBV4-1,TRBJ1-4,CASSRKTGGNEKLFF,TGCGCCAGCAGCCGAAAGACAGGGGGTAATGAAAAACTGTTTTTT
.,TRBD2,TRBV6-1,TRBJ2-7,CASSGGLAGAGGYEQYF,TGTGCCAGCAGTGGGGGACTAGCGGGAGCGGGCGGCTACGAGCAGTACTTC
.,TRBD1,TRBV28,TRBJ1-3,CASRPAGGPGNTIYF,TGTGCCAGCAGGCCTGCAGGGGGCCCTGGAAACACCATATATTTT
.,TRBD1,TRBV27,TRBJ2-5,CASSYRGRETQYF,TGTGCCAGCAGTTACAGGGGGCGCGAGACCCAGTACTTC
.,TRBD1,TRBV4-3,TRBJ1-2,CASSQGARGKGYTF,TGCGCCAGCAGCCAAGGGGCCAGGGGGAAGGGCTACACCTTC
.,.,TRBV19,TRBJ2-7,CASSMGQGYEQYF,TGTGCCAGTAGTATGGGGCAGGGCTACGAGCAGTACTTC
.,.,TRBV5-8,TRBJ1-2,CASSFGGNKGGYTF,TGTGCCAGCAGCTTTGGCGGGAACAAGGGAGGCTACACCTTC
once,.,TRBV7-2,TRBJ1-5,CASSLGREPQHF,TGTGCCAGCAGCTTAGGGAGGGAGCCCCAGCATTTT
.,.,TRBV19,TRBJ1-2,CASSIEGVRAEANYGYTF,TGTGCCAGTAGTATAGAAGGGGTAAGGGCAGAAGCTAACTATGGCTACACCTTC
.,.,TRBV15,TRBJ2-7,CATSRTEFNEQYF,TGTGCCACCAGCAGGACAGAGTTTAACGAGCAGTACTTC
.,.,TRBV28,TRBJ2-4,CASSLWGGLAKNIQYF,TGTGCCAGCAGTTTATGGGGGGGTCTGGCCAAAAACATTCAGTACTTC
.,TRBD1,TRBV10-3,TRBJ1-2,CAISELWTGGLDYGYTF,TGTGCCATCAGTGAGTTATGGACAGGGGGCTTGGACTATGGCTACACCTTC
.,.,TRBV5-5,TRBJ2-3,CASSLTRGPDTQYF,TGTGCCAGCAGCTTGACGCGGGGCCCAGATACGCAGTATTTT
.,TRBD1,TRBV19,TRBJ2-7,CASRGDSTSYEQYF,TGTGCCAGTAGGGGGGACAGTACTTCCTACGAGCAGTACTTC
once,TRBD1,TRBV23-1,TRBJ1-1,CASSQVFRTGDTEAFF,TGCGCCAGCAGTCAAGTATTTCGGACAGGGGACACTGAAGCTTTCTTT
few,.,TRBV11-2,TRBJ2-3,CASSLEGGGGVDTQYF,TGTGCCAGCAGCTTAGAAGGCGGTGGCGGGGTAGATACGCAGTATTTT